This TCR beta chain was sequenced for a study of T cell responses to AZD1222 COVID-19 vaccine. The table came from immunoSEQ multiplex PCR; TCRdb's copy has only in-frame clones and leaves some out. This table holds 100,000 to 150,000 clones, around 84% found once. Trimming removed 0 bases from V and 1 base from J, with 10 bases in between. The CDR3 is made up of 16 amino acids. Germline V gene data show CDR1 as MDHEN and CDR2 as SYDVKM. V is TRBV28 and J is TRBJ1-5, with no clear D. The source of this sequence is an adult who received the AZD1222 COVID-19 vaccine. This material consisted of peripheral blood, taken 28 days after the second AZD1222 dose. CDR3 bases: TGTGCCAGCAGTTTATGGAATACGGGAAGCAATCAGCCCCAGCATTTT. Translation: CASSLWNTGSNQPQHF.